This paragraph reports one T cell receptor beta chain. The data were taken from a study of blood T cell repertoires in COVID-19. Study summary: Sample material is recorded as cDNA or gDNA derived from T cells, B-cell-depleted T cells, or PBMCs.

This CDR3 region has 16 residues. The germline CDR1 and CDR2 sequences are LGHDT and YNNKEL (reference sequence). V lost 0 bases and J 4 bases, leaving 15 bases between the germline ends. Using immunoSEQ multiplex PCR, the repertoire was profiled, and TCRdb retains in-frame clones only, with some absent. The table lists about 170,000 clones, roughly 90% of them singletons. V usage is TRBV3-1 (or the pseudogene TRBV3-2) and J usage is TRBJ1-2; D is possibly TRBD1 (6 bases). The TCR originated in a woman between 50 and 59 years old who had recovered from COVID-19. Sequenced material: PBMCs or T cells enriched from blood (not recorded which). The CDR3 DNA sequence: TGTGCCAGCAGCCAAGACAGCGGGGGGCGGGGCTATGGCTACACCTTC. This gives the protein CASSQDSGGRGYGYTF.